Below, one TCR beta chain is given with its context. The antigen remains unidentified. This sample is drawn from a study of graft-versus-host responses after intestinal transplantation. Study background: Isolated intestinal, liver-intestinal, or multivisceral transplants were what recipients had. Recipients across the board were started on anti-thymocyte globulin induction, then kept on tacrolimus and steroids for two to four years. Study-level results: Peak GvH clone levels in circulation were associated with early post-transplant HvG declines. Recipient bone marrow held GvH clones, some seen earlier in ileum or blood.

Researchers processed graft tissue to release intraepithelial and lamina propria lymphocytes. Some clones are missing from TCRdb's copy, which holds only in-frame ones; the method was immunoSEQ multiplex PCR. The repertoire has some 16,000 clones, approximately 79% of them found once; the top ten carry about 5.5%. Trimming cost V 8 bases and J 2 bases; bases outside gene matches: 9. Germline loops: CDR1 MRHNA, CDR2 SNTAGT. This CDR3 is built from 15 residues. This sequence was found in a human patient who received an intestinal transplant, so some T cells may come from the graft donor. This material consisted of ileum tissue, taken 17 days after transplant. The chain carries TRBV6-4 and TRBJ2-3, with TRBD1 matching over 8 bases. The CDR3 bases are TGTGCCAGCCGACTCGCGGGACAGGTCACAGATACGCAGTATTTT. Translating it yields CASRLAGQVTDTQYF.